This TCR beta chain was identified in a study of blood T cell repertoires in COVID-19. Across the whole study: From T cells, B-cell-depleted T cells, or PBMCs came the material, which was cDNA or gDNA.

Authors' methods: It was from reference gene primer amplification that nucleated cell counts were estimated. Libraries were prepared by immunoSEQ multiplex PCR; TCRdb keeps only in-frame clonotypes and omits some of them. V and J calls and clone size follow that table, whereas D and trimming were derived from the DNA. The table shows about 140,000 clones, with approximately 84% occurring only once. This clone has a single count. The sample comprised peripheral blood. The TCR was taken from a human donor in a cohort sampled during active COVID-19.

The CDR3 nucleotides read TGTGCCAGTACCTTACGACAGGGTAGGCACACTGAAGCTTTCTTT. Encoded protein: CASTLRQGRHTEAFF. V and J are TRBV19 and TRBJ1-1; TRBD1 agrees at 7 bases. Looked up from germline, CDR1 is LNHDA and CDR2 is SQIVND (reference sequence). This CDR3 is 15 amino acids long. V shed 7 bases, J shed 3 bases, and the junction held 11 bases outside the gene matches.